A selection of T cell receptor beta chains follows, all from one sample in a study of T cell changes during pregnancy in multiple sclerosis. The table came from immunoSEQ multiplex PCR; TCRdb's copy has only in-frame clones and leaves some out. This sample has approximately 40,000 clones; approximately 93% occur once, and the top ten carry about 8%. The input for sequencing was CD8+ T cells from peripheral blood mononuclear cells, taken in the third trimester of pregnancy. Source of these receptors: a female donor with multiple sclerosis, enrolled in a pregnancy study. Each CDR3 is given with its conserved first and last residue. The order of the fields is clone size, V gene, J gene, D gene, CDR3 DNA, CDR3 protein. D genes are given only for firm matches. Expanded clones get a size class; other rows say once, few or many, or leave the size out.

-,TRBV6-4,TRBJ2-3,-,TGTGCCAGCAGTGACTCGACGGGGGGCTCGACAGATACGCAGTATTTT,CASSDSTGGSTDTQYF
-,TRBV11-2,TRBJ1-1,-,TGTGCCAGCAGCCTCGACACTAACACTGAAGCTTTCTTT,CASSLDTNTEAFF
-,TRBV7-3,TRBJ1-5,TRBD1,TGTGCCAGCAGCTTAATGTCTACTAGGGACAGGGTGAGCAATCAGCCCCAGCATTTT,CASSLMSTRDRVSNQPQHF
-,TRBV9,TRBJ2-1,TRBD2,TGTGCCAGCAGCGTAGGGGGACTAGCGGACAATGAGCAGTTCTTC,CASSVGGLADNEQFF
few,TRBV6-4,TRBJ2-1,TRBD1,TGTGCCAGCAGTGACGGGACAGACAACAATGAGCAGTTCTTC,CASSDGTDNNEQFF
-,TRBV29-1,TRBJ1-2,-,TGCAGCGTCGCCGGGGGGACGGATGGCTACACCTTC,CSVAGGTDGYTF
-,TRBV9,TRBJ2-2,TRBD2,TGTGCCAGCGCGACCGGGACTAGCGGTCCGAACACCGGGGAGCTGTTTTTT,CASATGTSGPNTGELFF
-,TRBV19,TRBJ2-1,-,TGTGCCAGTAGTTTCGCAGGGTGGAATGAGCAGTTCTTC,CASSFAGWNEQFF
-,TRBV6-5,TRBJ1-3,-,TGTGCCAGCCAAGCGGGCTTTGGGGGAAACACCATATATTTT,CASQAGFGGNTIYF
-,TRBV4-2,TRBJ2-7,-,TGTGCCAGCAGCCCCAGTGGGGGGTACGAGCAGTACTTC,CASSPSGGYEQYF
-,TRBV6-1,TRBJ2-3,-,TGTGCCAGCAGTGAAGAACCGGGGGCGGGGGCAGATACGCAGTATTTT,CASSEEPGAGADTQYF
-,TRBV19,TRBJ1-1,TRBD1,TGTGCCAGTAGTAGGGGACAGGACAGGATGAACACTGAAGCTTTCTTT,CASSRGQDRMNTEAFF
-,TRBV6-1,TRBJ2-5,-,TGTGCCAGCAGTGAATCAGGAGGGGCCGGAGAGACCCAGTACTTC,CASSESGGAGETQYF
-,TRBV27,TRBJ2-7,-,TGTGCCAGCAGTTTATCTCGGAGTGCGGTGGCCTACGAGCAGTACTTC,CASSLSRSAVAYEQYF
-,TRBV14,TRBJ2-7,-,TGTGCCAGCAGCCATCGTTCCTACGAGCAGTACTTC,CASSHRSYEQYF
-,TRBV27,TRBJ2-7,-,TGTGCCAGCAGTACAGGGTACGAGCAGTACTTC,CASSTGYEQYF
-,TRBV2,TRBJ2-2,-,TGTGCCAGCAGTGAAGTGGCTAGTCCGCACACCGGGGAGCTGTTTTTT,CASSEVASPHTGELFF
-,TRBV11-2,TRBJ2-7,TRBD1,TGTGCCAGCAGCTTAGGCCAGGGGGACTACGAGCAGTACTTC,CASSLGQGDYEQYF
-,TRBV5-4,TRBJ2-5,TRBD2,TGTGCCAGCAGCTTGGTTATGGTAGCGGGGGGGCAAGAGACCCAGTACTTC,CASSLVMVAGGQETQYF
-,TRBV5-6,TRBJ1-1,-,TGTGCCAGCAGCTTGATGTGGGGAGGGACTGAAGCTTTCTTT,CASSLMWGGTEAFF
-,TRBV11-2,TRBJ1-4,-,TGTGCCAGCAGAGGGGATGGGACTAATGAAAAACTGTTTTTT,CASRGDGTNEKLFF
-,TRBV25-1,TRBJ2-5,TRBD2,TGTGCCAGCAGTTTATTAGCTAGCGGGGAGGCCCAAGAGACCCAGTACTTC,CASSLLASGEAQETQYF
-,TRBV6-1,TRBJ2-2,TRBD1,TGTGCCAGCAGTGAAGAGTTAGGGACAGGGATCACCGGGGAGCTGTTTTTT,CASSEELGTGITGELFF
-,TRBV5-3,TRBJ2-5,TRBD1,TGTGCCAGAAGCCTGCACTGGGACAGGGTTCAAGAGACCCAGTACTTC,CARSLHWDRVQETQYF
-,TRBV30,TRBJ2-1,-,TGTGCCTGGAGTGTATACGGGGGCTACAATGAGCAGTTCTTC,CAWSVYGGYNEQFF
-,TRBV6-5,TRBJ2-1,TRBD2,TGTGCCAGCGAATCCGGGACTATGTACAATGAGCAGTTCTTC,CASESGTMYNEQFF
-,TRBV29-1,TRBJ2-1,-,TGCAGCGTTGAGGAGCTAAGGGGTGAGCAGTTCTTC,CSVEELRGEQFF
once,TRBV11-2,TRBJ1-4,TRBD1,TGTGCCAGCAGCTGGACAGGCTACGAAAAACTGTTTTTT,CASSWTGYEKLFF
-,TRBV15,TRBJ2-7,-,TGTGCCACCTCAGCGGGCAAAAGCTCCTACGAGCAGTACTTC,CATSAGKSSYEQYF
once,TRBV19,TRBJ1-1,-,TGTGCCAGTAGTATAGATGGGACACTCATGAACACTGAAGCTTTCTTT,CASSIDGTLMNTEAFF
-,TRBV7-3,TRBJ2-3,-,TGTGCCAGCAGGGGGGCAGGGGAAAATACGCAGTATTTT,CASRGAGENTQYF
-,TRBV7-6,TRBJ2-1,TRBD2,TGTGCCAGCAGCCCCCGAATAGCGGGGGACTACAATGAGCAGTTCTTC,CASSPRIAGDYNEQFF
-,TRBV10-1,TRBJ2-3,-,TGCGCCAGGGATCAGGGGCACAAGTGGGCAGATACGCAGTATTTT,CARDQGHKWADTQYF
-,TRBV27,TRBJ2-1,TRBD1,TGTGCCAGCAGTTTATGGGGACAGGGGGCCGGCAATGAGCAGTTCTTC,CASSLWGQGAGNEQFF
-,TRBV5-6,TRBJ2-7,-,TGTGCCAGCAGCTTGGGCGGGGGCGGCCTCTACGAGCAGTACTTC,CASSLGGGGLYEQYF
-,TRBV11-2,TRBJ2-3,-,TGTGCCAGCAGCTTAGTCGGGGATACGCAGTATTTT,CASSLVGDTQYF
once,TRBV5-1,TRBJ2-2,TRBD1,TGCGCCAGCAGCGGGGGACAGTCCACCGGGGAGCTGTTTTTT,CASSGGQSTGELFF
-,TRBV9,TRBJ2-1,TRBD2,TGTGCCAGCAGCGTAGAGACGGCGGGGGGGTTCAATGAGCAGTTCTTC,CASSVETAGGFNEQFF
-,TRBV7-8,TRBJ2-7,-,TGTGCCAGCAGCTTAGCGTCTTCGGCCTACGAGCAGTACTTC,CASSLASSAYEQYF
-,TRBV5-1,TRBJ1-4,-,TGCGCCAGCAGCCATGCTGAATCGAAGGGGGTTGAAAAACTGTTTTTT,CASSHAESKGVEKLFF
-,TRBV15,TRBJ1-4,-,TGTGCCACCGGGCGACCTGAAAAACTGTTTTTT,CATGRPEKLFF
-,TRBV11-2,TRBJ2-7,-,TGTGCCAGCAGCCCCCTTCCCGGGACTCCCGGGTCAGAGCAGTACTTC,CASSPLPGTPGSEQYF
-,TRBV5-5,TRBJ2-7,-,TGTGCCAGCAGGAGAGCAAACGGCGAGCAGTACTTC,CASRRANGEQYF
-,TRBV29-1,TRBJ1-2,-,TGCAGCGTTGAAGATCATAGCCTCAACTATGGCTACACCTTC,CSVEDHSLNYGYTF
-,TRBV19,TRBJ1-1,-,TGTGCCAGTAGTATACAGGCGCTGAACACTGAAGCTTTCTTT,CASSIQALNTEAFF
-,TRBV7-9,TRBJ2-7,TRBD2,TGTGCCAGCAGCTCATTTGGGACTAGCGGGAGCGGCCCTTACGAGCAGTACTTC,CASSSFGTSGSGPYEQYF
-,TRBV4-1,TRBJ1-1,-,TGCGCCAGCAGAATGGGGGCCCACACTGAAGCTTTCTTT,CASRMGAHTEAFF